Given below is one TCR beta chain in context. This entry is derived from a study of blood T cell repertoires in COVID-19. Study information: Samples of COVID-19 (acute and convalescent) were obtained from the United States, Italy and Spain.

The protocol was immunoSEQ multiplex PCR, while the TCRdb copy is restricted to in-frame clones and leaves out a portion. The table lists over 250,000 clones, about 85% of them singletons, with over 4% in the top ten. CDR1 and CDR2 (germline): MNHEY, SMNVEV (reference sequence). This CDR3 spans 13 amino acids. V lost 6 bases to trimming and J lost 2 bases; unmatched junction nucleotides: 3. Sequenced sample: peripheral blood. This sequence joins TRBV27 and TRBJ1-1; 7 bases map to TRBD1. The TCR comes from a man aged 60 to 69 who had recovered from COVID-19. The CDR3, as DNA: TGTGCCAGCAGCAGGGGGAGTAACACTGAAGCTTTCTTT. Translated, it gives CASSRGSNTEAFF.